What follows describes a single TCR beta chain. The germline gives CDR1 LGHDT, CDR2 YNNKEL (reference sequence). The CDR3 runs to 18 residues. V was trimmed by 4 bases and J by 3 bases, leaving 22 bases between them. This entry comes from a study of T-cell reconstitution after alpha-beta-depleted transplantation in children. Preparing the TCRbeta library involved the use of unique molecular identifiers. TCRdb redid the calling of the PCR reads with MiXCR, one entry per CDR3 protein. The sample holds hundreds of thousands of distinct CDR3 sequences, 15% to 20% seen once. The source was PBMCs, mostly from graft donor cells, collected 360 days after TCRalphabeta/CD19-depleted stem cell transplant. The receptor was derived from a boy in the first two years of life who had a stem cell transplant for Wiskott-Aldrich syndrome, so the T cells may come from the graft donor. The V call is TRBV3-1, the J call TRBJ2-1; no definite D call. The DNA for the CDR3 is TGTGCCAGCAGCCGTCTTTACGGAGTCCCCACCTACTACAATGAGCAGTTCTTC. This sequence encodes CASSRLYGVPTYYNEQFF.